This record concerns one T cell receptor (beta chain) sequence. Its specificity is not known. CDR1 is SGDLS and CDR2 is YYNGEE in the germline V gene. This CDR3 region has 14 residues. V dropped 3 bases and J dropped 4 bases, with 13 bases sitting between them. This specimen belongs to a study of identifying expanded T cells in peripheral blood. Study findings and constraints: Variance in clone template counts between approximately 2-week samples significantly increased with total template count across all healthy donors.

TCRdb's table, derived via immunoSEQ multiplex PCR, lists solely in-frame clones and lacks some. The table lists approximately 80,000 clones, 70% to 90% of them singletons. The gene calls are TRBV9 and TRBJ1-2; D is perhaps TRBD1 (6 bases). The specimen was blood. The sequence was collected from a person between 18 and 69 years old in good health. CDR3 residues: CASSGRGGGYGYTF. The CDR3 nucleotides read TGTGCCAGCAGCGGCAGGGGCGGGGGCTATGGCTACACCTTC.